The source of this T cell receptor beta chain is a study of graft-versus-host responses after intestinal transplantation. Libraries were prepared by immunoSEQ multiplex PCR; TCRdb keeps only in-frame clonotypes and omits some of them. Among roughly 9,700 clones listed, roughly 32% were seen once. The length of the CDR3 is 8 residues. Germline values: CDR1 SEHNR, CDR2 FQNEAQ (reference sequence). A remark on this clone: The germline gene is not matched at one end of the junction; a read error may be the cause.

The source is a human patient who was an organ donor for intestinal transplantation. This chain links TRBV7-9 with TRBJ2-7; D gene uncertain. The sequences come from alloreactive CD4+ T cells from a mixed lymphocyte reaction culture, collected before transplantation. As for subset: CFSE-low proliferating T cells sorted from roughly 6-day pre-transplant mixed lymphocyte reaction (GvH or HvG direction). The CDR3 sequence is CASSPAFF. DNA of the CDR3: TGTGCCAGCAGCCCTGCCTTCTTC.